The source of this TCR beta chain is a study of blood T cell repertoires in COVID-19. Study background: The United States, Italy and Spain provided the acute and convalescent COVID-19 samples. PBMCs, B-cell-depleted T cells, or T cells provided the cDNA or gDNA that made up the material.

Study processing details: Researchers report that nucleated cell counts were estimated from reference gene primer amplification. Here immunoSEQ multiplex PCR was the method, and the copy in TCRdb shows in-frame clones only, minus some. V and J calls and clone size are given by that table; D and trimming were obtained from the DNA. The sample has fewer than 300,000 clones; 80% to 95% are singletons. CDR1 is MNHNS and CDR2 is SASEGT in the germline V gene. V was shortened by 4 bases and J by 2 bases, with 12 bases between the two germline ends. The CDR3 length is 16 residues. The study assigned cohorts using participant-reported clinical history. This clone was detected only once.

The sequence was collected from a woman in her 30s who had recovered from COVID-19. The V gene is TRBV6-1, the J gene TRBJ2-6; D might be TRBD2 (7 bases). Sequenced: PBMCs or T cells enriched from blood (not recorded which). The CDR3 nucleotides are TGTGCCAGCAGTGGCCCGGGGGGCCCTGGGGCCAACGTCCTGACTTTC. It yields the protein CASSGPGGPGANVLTF.